The 5 T cell receptor beta chains below all came from one sample that was sequenced in a study of regulatory T cells in long-lasting Graves disease. For TCR beta, libraries came from iRepertoire HTBI primers and Arm-PCR of CDR3 regions. TCRdb ran MiXCR on the multiplex PCR reads and lists one entry per CDR3 protein. The table shows around 450,000 distinct CDR3 sequences, with about 16% occurring only once. Indicated time point: newly diagnosed GD, antithyroid drugs for less than 3 months. Extracted RNA from PBMCs served as the source of the TCR library. These sequences were also reported in another study, on T cells in Graves' hyperthyroidism and ophthalmopathy.

Sequencing was performed on peripheral blood mononuclear cells (PBMCs), taken at new diagnosis, from a patient treated with antithyroid drugs. The receptors shown here come from a man between 40 and 49 years old with Graves disease.

This clonotype has ten or more counts. This rearrangement joins TRBV12-3 or TRBV12-4 to TRBJ2-7, with 8 bases matching TRBD1. After removal of 3 bases from V and 1 base from J, the junction contained 2 bases not matched to a gene. There are 14 residues in the CDR3. The CDR3 here is CASSLTGASYEQYF. CDR3 sequence (DNA): TGTGCCAGCAGTTTGACAGGGGCGTCCTACGAGCAGTACTTC.

This clonotype was seen at least ten times. The chain uses TRBV7-8 and TRBJ2-7; maybe TRBD2 (6 bases). Looked up from germline, CDR1 is SGHVS and CDR2 is FQNEAQ. CDR3 length: 14 amino acids. Trimming shortened V by 2 bases and J by 3 bases, and 11 bases separated the two germline ends. CDR3 DNA: TGTGCCAGCAGCTTACGCGGGAACTACTACGAGCAGTACTTC. The encoded protein is CASSLRGNYYEQYF. Supplemented by reference TRBV7-8 and TRBJ2-7, the full variable domain reads GAGVSQSPRYKVAKRGQDVALRCDPISGHVSLFWYQQALGQGPEFLTYFQNEAQLDKSGLPSDRFFAERPEGSVSTLKIQRTQQEDSAVYLCASSLRGNYYEQYFGPGTRLTVT.

This clonotype was seen at least ten times. The genes are TRBV28 and TRBJ2-5; possibly TRBD1 for D (5 bases). CDR3 size: 14 residues. Germline CDR1 MDHEN, CDR2 SYDVKM. Trimming cost V 2 bases and J 6 bases, with 13 bases left between them. The CDR3 DNA is TGTGCCAGCAGTTTACAGGGTCAATGGAAGACCCAGTACTTC. This gives the protein CASSLQGQWKTQYF.

The CDR3 coding sequence is TGTGCCAGCGCCAAGACAGTTACTTTCGGCTACACCTTC. Its translation: CASAKTVTFGYTF. The chain combines TRBV6-1 with TRBJ1-2, with D possibly matching TRBD1 (5 bases). The CDR3 spans 13 residues. Germline V gene data show CDR1 as MNHNS and CDR2 as SASEGT. V was shortened by 8 bases and J by 8 bases, with 18 bases between the two germline ends.

The sample holds a few counts of this clonotype. The chain joins TRBV30 to TRBJ1-6, with 8 bases lining up with TRBD1. The CDR3 covers 13 residues. V trimming: 5 bases; J trimming: 8 bases; junction bases outside the gene matches: 5. CDR1 is GTSNPN and CDR2 is SVGIG in the germline V gene (reference sequence). CDR3 in amino acids: CAWGQGKDSPLHF. DNA for the CDR3: TGTGCCTGGGGACAGGGAAAAGATTCACCCCTCCACTTT.